Sequencing of this TCR beta chain was carried out in a study of shared clonotypes between healthy human individuals. Deep level was the assay's run setting. The assay was immunoSEQ multiplex PCR, and TCRdb's table has in-frame clones only and misses some. The profile covers approximately 2.5 million clones, with more than 80% appearing a single time and over 0.12% taken by the ten largest. Trimming left V 0 bases short and J 3 bases short, with 10 bases between. Germline CDR1 is SGHRS and CDR2 is YFSETQ. The CDR3 length is 15 residues. The source of this sequence is a man aged 18 to 29 in good health. V and J are TRBV5-1 and TRBJ2-1, with a tentative D call TRBD2 (5 bases). The sample taken for sequencing was naive CD4+ T cells sorted from blood. Subset defined: CD45RA+ positively selected. The CDR3 nucleotides are TGCGCCAGCAGCTTGGTGGTTGAGGGCTACAATGAGCAGTTCTTC. Protein sequence: CASSLVVEGYNEQFF.